The 13 T cell receptor beta chains reported below all come from one sample, sequenced in a study of T cells in localized non-small cell lung cancer. TCRdb's table, derived via immunoSEQ multiplex PCR, lists solely in-frame clones and lacks some. This sample carries 40,000 to 60,000 clones, around 90% of them seen once, and the ten largest clones take about 16%. This specimen was PBMCs, taken before any cancer treatment. The receptors derive from a female donor with stage II lung adenocarcinoma.

V and J are TRBV28 and TRBJ1-2; no firm D call. V was shortened by 5 bases and J by 6 bases, with 10 bases between the two germline ends. Germline-derived CDR1 and CDR2 are MDHEN and SYDVKM. The CDR3 is made up of 12 amino acids. Here the CDR3 DNA reads TGTGCCAGCAGTAGCCCCGGGGATGGCTACACCTTC. It yields the protein CASSSPGDGYTF.

The genes are TRBV5-4 and TRBJ1-1, with 10 bases identical to TRBD1. The CDR3 contains 16 residues. Per germline, CDR1 SGHNT and CDR2 YYREEE (reference sequence). V lost 3 bases and J lost 0; bases outside the gene matches: 5. The CDR3 region has the DNA TGTGCCAGCAGCTCGCGGACAGGGGGTATGAACACTGAAGCTTTCTTT. It yields the protein CASSSRTGGMNTEAFF. Using reference TRBV5-4 and TRBJ1-1 for the parts outside the CDR3, the full variable domain is ETGVTQSPTHLIKTRGQQVTLRCSSQSGHNTVSWYQQALGQGPQFIFQYYREEENGRGNFPPRFSGLQFPNYSSELNVNALELDDSALYLCASSSRTGGMNTEAFFGQGTRLTVV.

The chain has TRBV27 and TRBJ2-6, with D perhaps matching TRBD2 (5 bases). The V end lost 8 bases, the J end lost 1 base, and 9 bases lay between the germline ends. The germline V gene encodes CDR1 MNHEY and CDR2 SMNVEV (reference sequence). The CDR3 is 14 residues long. The CDR3 DNA is TGTGCCAGCGGACTCCTGTCTGGGGCCAACGTCCTGACTTTC. Translating it yields CASGLLSGANVLTF.

Comments on this clone: The identical CDR3 is also encoded by other nucleotide sequences in the sample. The rearrangement joins TRBV5-4 to TRBJ2-2; D not resolved. V was shortened by 0 bases and J by 1 base, with 4 bases between the two germline ends. This CDR3 comprises 14 residues. Per germline, CDR1 SGHNT and CDR2 YYREEE (reference sequence). The CDR3: CASSLAGNTGELFF. For the CDR3, the DNA is TGTGCCAGCAGCTTGGCAGGGAACACCGGGGAGCTGTTTTTT.

V usage is TRBV6-1 and J usage is TRBJ2-2, with D perhaps TRBD1 (6 bases). The CDR3 loop spans 12 amino acids. Germline-derived CDR1 and CDR2 are MNHNS and SASEGT. Between the trimmed V and J ends, which lost 7 bases and 5 bases, there was a span of 8 bases. The DNA of the CDR3 is TGTGCCAGCAACAGGGTAACCGGGGAGCTGTTTTTT. As protein: CASNRVTGELFF.

V gene TRBV6-5 combines with J gene TRBJ2-7; 8 positions match TRBD2. The J segment lost 0 bases and the V segment lost 5 bases, leaving 6 bases of the junction unmatched. Germline lookup yields CDR1 MNHEY and CDR2 SVGAGI. The CDR3 loop spans 15 amino acids. CDR3 nucleotide sequence: TGTGCCAGCAGTATAGCGGGAAGGAGCTCCTACGAGCAGTACTTC. Translation: CASSIAGRSSYEQYF.

The rearrangement joins TRBV27 to TRBJ1-2; no clear D gene. Per the germline V gene, CDR1 is MNHEY and CDR2 is SMNVEV (reference sequence). There are 13 residues in the CDR3. Trimming left V 6 bases short and J 0 bases short, with 8 bases between. CDR3 in amino acids: CASRTETNYGYTF. The DNA of the CDR3 is TGTGCCAGCAGGACGGAAACTAACTATGGCTACACCTTC.

The rearrangement uses TRBV7-2 and TRBJ1-6; D is uncertain. Germline lookup yields CDR1 SGHTA and CDR2 FQGNSA. Trimming stripped 4 bases from V and 8 bases from J, with 3 bases between. The CDR3 extends over 11 amino acids. In nucleotides, the CDR3 is TGTGCCAGCAGCTCCGATTCACCCCTCCACTTT. Translating it yields CASSSDSPLHF.

The chain combines TRBV10-3 with TRBJ1-3; D is undetermined. Germline values: CDR1 ENHRY, CDR2 SYGVKD. This CDR3 region has 13 residues. V was shortened by 0 bases and J by 8 bases, with 8 bases between the two germline ends. The CDR3 coding sequence is TGTGCCATCAGTGAGTCCGCACCAGACACCATATATTTT. The encoded protein is CAISESAPDTIYF.

The chain couples TRBV19 to TRBJ1-1; the D gene is possibly TRBD1 (5 bases). CDR3 length equals 15 residues. V was clipped by 3 bases and J by 0 bases, with 11 bases between them. CDR1 is LNHDA, CDR2 SQIVND, per germline (reference sequence). CDR3 protein: CASSMGRGLNTEAFF. The CDR3 bases are TGTGCCAGTAGTATGGGTCGGGGCCTGAACACTGAAGCTTTCTTT.

The genes are TRBV10-3 and TRBJ1-3, with 8 bases lining up with TRBD1. This CDR3 comprises 16 residues. The junction had 14 bases not matched to a gene; V was cut back by 8 bases and J by 5 bases. CDR1 is ENHRY and CDR2 is SYGVKD in the germline V gene. The CDR3 DNA reads as TGTGCCATCGGGGATCCGACCGGGACAGGCCGAAACACCATATATTTT. Protein product: CAIGDPTGTGRNTIYF.

In its sample, this clone is medium-sized. The chain recombines TRBV5-1 with TRBJ1-1, with D perhaps TRBD1 (6 bases). Germline loops: CDR1 SGHRS, CDR2 YFSETQ. The CDR3 covers 14 residues. V was shortened by 5 bases and J by 4 bases, with 15 bases between the two germline ends. Here the CDR3 DNA reads TGCGCCAGCAGGTTTACGGGACATTTCACTGAAGCTTTCTTT. Translated, it gives CASRFTGHFTEAFF.

This chain joins TRBV29-1 and TRBJ2-1, with 15 bases identical to TRBD2. CDR1 is SQVTM, CDR2 ANQGSEA, per germline. CDR3 size: 16 residues. The J segment lost 1 base and the V segment lost 6 bases, leaving 4 bases of the junction unmatched. CDR3 sequence reads: CSVTGLAGGSYNEQFF. CDR3 in DNA: TGCAGCGTCACGGGACTAGCGGGGGGTTCCTACAATGAGCAGTTCTTC.